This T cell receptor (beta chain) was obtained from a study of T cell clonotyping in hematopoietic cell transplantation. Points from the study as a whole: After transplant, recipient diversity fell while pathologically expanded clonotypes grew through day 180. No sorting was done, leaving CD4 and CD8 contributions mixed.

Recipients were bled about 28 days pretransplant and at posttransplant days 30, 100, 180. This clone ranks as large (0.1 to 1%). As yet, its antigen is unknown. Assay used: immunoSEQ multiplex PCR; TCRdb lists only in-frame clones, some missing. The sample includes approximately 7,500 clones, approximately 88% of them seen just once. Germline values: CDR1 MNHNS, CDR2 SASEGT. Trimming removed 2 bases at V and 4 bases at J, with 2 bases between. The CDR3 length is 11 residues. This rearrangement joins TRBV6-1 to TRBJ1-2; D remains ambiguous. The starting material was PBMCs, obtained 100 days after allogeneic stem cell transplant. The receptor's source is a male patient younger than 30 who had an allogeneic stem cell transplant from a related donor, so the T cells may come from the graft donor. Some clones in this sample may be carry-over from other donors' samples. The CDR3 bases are TGTGCCAGCAGTGAAATCTATGGCTACACCTTC. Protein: CASSEIYGYTF.